A selection of T cell receptor beta chains follows, all from one sample in a study of blood T cell repertoires in COVID-19. Profiled with immunoSEQ multiplex PCR; TCRdb holds only in-frame clones, not every one. Found here are 180,000 or so clones, more than 80% of them singletons; the top ten hold approximately 6.2%. The sample comprised PBMCs or T cells enriched from blood (not recorded which). The receptors come from a man aged 35-49 years who had recovered from COVID-19. Both conserved end residues are part of each CDR3. A D gene is named only where the DNA matches it firmly.

cdr3_length | j_call | v_call | d_call | cdr3_nt | cdr3_aa
14 | TRBJ2-1 | TRBV5-6 | TRBD2 | TGTGCCAGCAGCTCCGGGACTAGCGTCCATGAGCAGTTCTTC | CASSSGTSVHEQFF
14 | TRBJ1-1 | TRBV4-1 | . | TGCGCCAGCAGCCCGGGGAGGCAGAACACTGAAGCTTTCTTT | CASSPGRQNTEAFF
12 | TRBJ2-1 | TRBV2 | TRBD2 | TGTGGGATAAGCGGGGCCTACAATGAGCAGTTCTTC | CGISGAYNEQFF
15 | TRBJ2-3 | TRBV9 | TRBD2 | TGTGCCAGCAGCGTAGTCAGCGGGGGGTCAGATACGCAGTATTTT | CASSVVSGGSDTQYF
14 | TRBJ2-7 | TRBV14 | TRBD1 | TGTGCCAGCAGCGTGACAGGGGGCCACTACGAGCAGTACTTC | CASSVTGGHYEQYF
15 | TRBJ1-4 | TRBV7-6 | TRBD1 | TGTGCCAGCAGCTTAGAAGGGGGCAGGTTTGGAAAACTGTTTTTT | CASSLEGGRFGKLFF
11 | TRBJ1-1 | TRBV19 | TRBD1 | TGTGCCACCCGACAGGGACTTGAAGCTTTCTTT | CATRQGLEAFF
16 | TRBJ2-4 | TRBV28 | TRBD1 | TGTGCCAGCAGTTTACAAGGGGGCGTGACCAAAAACATTCAGTACTTC | CASSLQGGVTKNIQYF
13 | TRBJ2-1 | TRBV13 | . | TGTGCCAGCAGCTTAATCCTCCCCAATGAGCAGTTCTTC | CASSLILPNEQFF
13 | TRBJ1-2 | TRBV10-3 | . | TGTGCCATCAGTATTGCAACAGAGTATGGCTACACCTTC | CAISIATEYGYTF
16 | TRBJ2-6 | TRBV10-3 | TRBD1 | TGTGCCATCAGTGGGACAGGGGGCTCTGGGGCCAACGTCCTGACTTTC | CAISGTGGSGANVLTF
12 | TRBJ2-7 | TRBV28 | . | TGTGCCAAGGACGGGAGCTCCTACGAGCAGTACTTC | CAKDGSSYEQYF
14 | TRBJ1-4 | TRBV20-1 | . | TGCAGTGCTAGTTTGGCAGTTCCTAATGAAAAACTGTTTTTT | CSASLAVPNEKLFF
16 | TRBJ2-1 | TRBV5-1 | . | TGCGCCAGCTACCCTACCCTTTCGAGGCAATACAATGAGCAGTTCTTC | CASYPTLSRQYNEQFF
13 | TRBJ1-2 | TRBV11-2 | . | TGTGCCAGCAGCTTAGGGGGCTTCGACGGCTACACCTTC | CASSLGGFDGYTF
13 | TRBJ1-2 | TRBV10-2 | . | TGCGCCAGCACCCAAGGGGGTGCCTATGGCTACACCTTC | CASTQGGAYGYTF
13 | TRBJ1-2 | TRBV6-6 | . | TGTGCCAGCTTGGGCAGGGGATCTGGTGGCTACACCTTC | CASLGRGSGGYTF
14 | TRBJ2-2 | TRBV24-1 | . | TGTGCCACCAGTGATTCAGGCAGGGTGGGGGAGCTGTTTTTT | CATSDSGRVGELFF